The rows below give T cell receptor beta chains drawn from one sample of a study of identical twins. TCRdb called the 5' RACE reads again in MiXCR, with one record for every CDR3 protein. The data hold 450,000 to 500,000 distinct CDR3 sequences, with 14% observed a single time. The data were also submitted as part of a second study, on yellow fever vaccine responses in identical twins.

Sequences were obtained from CD4+ T cells sorted from blood. These receptors were obtained from a woman aged 18-30 years in good health. Both conserved end residues are part of each CDR3. The D gene is left open where the match is weak. Part of the rows lack a size; the others show once, few, many or a class for expanded clones.

d_call: TRBD1
clone_size: many
j_call: TRBJ1-6
v_call: TRBV7-2
cdr3_nt: TGTGCCAGCAGCTTGAATCGGGACAGGATAGTCCCACCCCTCCACTTT
cdr3_aa: CASSLNRDRIVPPLHF

d_call: NA
clone_size: few
j_call: TRBJ2-3
v_call: TRBV7-9
cdr3_nt: TGTGCCAGCAGCTTATCAAGCGTAGATACGCAGTATTTT
cdr3_aa: CASSLSSVDTQYF

d_call: NA
clone_size: few
j_call: TRBJ2-2
v_call: TRBV12-3/TRBV12-4
cdr3_nt: TGTGCCAGCAGTTTCAGGCAGTTCACCGGGGAGCTGTTTTTT
cdr3_aa: CASSFRQFTGELFF

d_call: NA
clone_size: many
j_call: TRBJ1-5
v_call: TRBV6-1
cdr3_nt: TGTGCCAGCCAGAGCAATCAGCCCCAGCATTTT
cdr3_aa: CASQSNQPQHF

d_call: TRBD2
clone_size: NA
j_call: TRBJ2-2
v_call: TRBV7-9
cdr3_nt: TGTGCCAGCAGCTGGACTAGTTTAAGCGAGGAGCTGTTTTTT
cdr3_aa: CASSWTSLSEELFF

d_call: TRBD1
clone_size: NA
j_call: TRBJ2-7
v_call: TRBV14
cdr3_nt: TGTGCCAGCAGCCGGAACGGACAGGGCTACGAGCAGTACTTC
cdr3_aa: CASSRNGQGYEQYF

d_call: TRBD1
clone_size: NA
j_call: TRBJ2-7
v_call: TRBV12-3/TRBV12-4
cdr3_nt: TGTGCCAGCAGTTTACTACGGGACAGGGGGCTCGGCGAGCAGTACTTC
cdr3_aa: CASSLLRDRGLGEQYF

d_call: TRBD1
clone_size: few
j_call: TRBJ2-3
v_call: TRBV11-2
cdr3_nt: TGTGCCAGCAGCGCCGGGACAGGGTACACAGATACGCAGTATTTT
cdr3_aa: CASSAGTGYTDTQYF

d_call: NA
clone_size: few
j_call: TRBJ2-2
v_call: TRBV20-1
cdr3_nt: TGCAGTGCTAGAGAAGCTTGGCGGGCCTCGAACACCGGGGAGCTGTTTTTT
cdr3_aa: CSAREAWRASNTGELFF

d_call: TRBD2
clone_size: few
j_call: TRBJ2-2
v_call: TRBV18
cdr3_nt: TGTGCCAGCTCACCCTATCTAGCGGGGAACACCGGGGAGCTGTTTTTT
cdr3_aa: CASSPYLAGNTGELFF

d_call: NA
clone_size: NA
j_call: TRBJ2-7
v_call: TRBV7-2
cdr3_nt: TGTGCCAGCAGTTTAGAGGGGCGCTACGAGCAGTACTTC
cdr3_aa: CASSLEGRYEQYF

d_call: NA
clone_size: NA
j_call: TRBJ2-1
v_call: TRBV5-6
cdr3_nt: TGTGCCAGCAGCCAATTCACCTTGGATGGGGGGCAGTTCTTC
cdr3_aa: CASSQFTLDGGQFF

d_call: TRBD2
clone_size: many
j_call: TRBJ2-1
v_call: TRBV20-1
cdr3_nt: TGCAGTGTTGCGCGTGGCCTAGCGGGGACCAATGAGCAGTTCTTC
cdr3_aa: CSVARGLAGTNEQFF

d_call: TRBD1
clone_size: NA
j_call: TRBJ1-6
v_call: TRBV11-1
cdr3_nt: TGTGCCAGCAGCTTAATTCCGGGACAGGGGGCTTATAATTCACCCCTCCACTTT
cdr3_aa: CASSLIPGQGAYNSPLHF

d_call: TRBD1
clone_size: NA
j_call: TRBJ1-2
v_call: TRBV18
cdr3_nt: TGTGCCAGCTCACCAGAGACAGGGTCTCAATTCGGTGGCTACACCTTC
cdr3_aa: CASSPETGSQFGGYTF

d_call: TRBD2
clone_size: many
j_call: TRBJ2-5
v_call: TRBV29-1
cdr3_nt: TGCAGCGTTGAAGGCCGGACTAGCGGGGGGCTACCCCAAGAGACCCAGTACTTC
cdr3_aa: CSVEGRTSGGLPQETQYF

d_call: NA
clone_size: few
j_call: TRBJ2-1
v_call: TRBV24-1
cdr3_nt: TGTGCCACCAATAAGGGGGAGGGCTACAATGAGCAGTTCTTC
cdr3_aa: CATNKGEGYNEQFF

d_call: TRBD1
clone_size: NA
j_call: TRBJ1-5
v_call: TRBV12-3/TRBV12-4
cdr3_nt: TGTGCCAGCAGGACAGGGTCTAGCAATCAGCCCCAGCATTTT
cdr3_aa: CASRTGSSNQPQHF

d_call: NA
clone_size: NA
j_call: TRBJ2-6
v_call: TRBV11-2
cdr3_nt: TGTGCCAGCAGCTTTTCTGCGGACCTAGCCTCTGGGGCCAACGTCCTGACTTTC
cdr3_aa: CASSFSADLASGANVLTF

d_call: TRBD2
clone_size: once
j_call: TRBJ2-1
v_call: TRBV9
cdr3_nt: TGTGCCAGCAGCGTAGGACTAGCGGGAGCAGGTGAGCAGTTCTTC
cdr3_aa: CASSVGLAGAGEQFF

d_call: NA
clone_size: many
j_call: TRBJ2-1
v_call: TRBV24-1
cdr3_nt: TGTGCCACCAGTGACCTCCTGGAGCAGTTCTTC
cdr3_aa: CATSDLLEQFF

d_call: NA
clone_size: NA
j_call: TRBJ2-3
v_call: TRBV28
cdr3_nt: TGTGCCAGCAGTCGTATGGGGGGAGCAGGGCTCGGAACAGATACGCAGTATTTT
cdr3_aa: CASSRMGGAGLGTDTQYF

d_call: NA
clone_size: NA
j_call: TRBJ2-1
v_call: TRBV20-1
cdr3_nt: TGCAGTGCTAGAGTTTTGAGCGGAGCGAATTCCTACAATGAGCAGTTCTTC
cdr3_aa: CSARVLSGANSYNEQFF